These T cell receptor beta chains were read from a single sample in a study of blood T cell repertoires in COVID-19. Assay used: immunoSEQ multiplex PCR; TCRdb lists only in-frame clones, some missing. The top ten hold around 13% of the sample, which has about 270,000 clones, 75% to 90% seen once. Material for sequencing was peripheral blood. The receptors were gathered from a woman aged 70-85 years with COVID-19, enrolled during active disease. CDR3s include the opening cysteine and the closing phenylalanine or tryptophan. D genes are given only for firm matches. Part of the rows lack a size; the others show once, few, many or a class for expanded clones.

TRBJ2-5 TRBV5-1 NA NA CASSLAGNSRETQYF TGCGCCAGCAGCTTGGCCGGGAACAGTAGGGAGACCCAGTACTTC
TRBJ2-2 TRBV7-2 NA TRBD2 CASSLAGTRELTGELFF TGTGCCAGCAGCTTAGCCGGGACTAGAGAGTTGACCGGGGAGCTGTTTTTT
TRBJ2-3 TRBV18 NA TRBD2 CASSPLPKTSGASTDTQYF TGTGCCAGCTCACCCCTTCCGAAAACTAGCGGGGCGAGCACAGATACGCAGTATTTT
TRBJ1-1 TRBV19 NA NA CASSERPEGLNTEAFF TGTGCCAGTAGTGAAAGGCCGGAGGGATTGAACACTGAAGCTTTCTTT
TRBJ2-1 TRBV19 NA TRBD2 CASSSPSGGYNEQFF TGTGCCAGTAGCTCCCCCAGCGGGGGTTACAATGAGCAGTTCTTC
TRBJ2-3 TRBV5-1 NA NA CASKGQAGDTDTQYF TGCGCCAGCAAAGGTCAAGCGGGTGACACAGATACGCAGTATTTT
TRBJ1-4 TRBV5-8 many TRBD1 CASSRTGTQGDEKLFF TGTGCCAGCAGCCGGACAGGGACCCAAGGGGATGAAAAACTGTTTTTT
TRBJ1-2 TRBV27 NA NA CASSSLPPAVYGYTF TGTGCCAGCAGTTCCCTGCCCCCGGCGGTCTATGGCTACACCTTC
TRBJ2-7 TRBV28 NA TRBD2 CASSFSTSGEQQYF TGTGCCAGCAGTTTTTCGACTAGCGGGGAACAGCAGTACTTC
TRBJ2-6 TRBV5-4 once TRBD1 CASSSLQGASGANVLTF TGTGCCAGCAGCTCGCTACAGGGGGCCTCTGGGGCCAACGTCCTGACTTTC
TRBJ2-1 TRBV6-6 NA TRBD2 CASSSLGTSGGNEQFF TGTGCCAGCAGTTCACTGGGGACTAGCGGGGGCAATGAGCAGTTCTTC
TRBJ1-3 TRBV6-4 NA TRBD1 CASSRDSSSGNTIYF TGTGCCAGCAGCCGGGACAGCAGCTCTGGAAACACCATATATTTT
TRBJ1-2 TRBV7-3 NA TRBD1 CASSNIQGDGYTF TGTGCCAGCAGCAACATACAGGGGGATGGCTACACCTTC
TRBJ2-2 TRBV5-6 medium-sized NA CASSLVGGANTGELFF TGTGCCAGCAGCTTGGTGGGGGGTGCGAACACCGGGGAGCTGTTTTTT
TRBJ1-2 TRBV6-5 once NA CASLGAKHGYTF TGTGCCAGCCTAGGGGCCAAGCATGGCTACACCTTC
TRBJ1-2 TRBV28 NA NA CASSLNRANYGYTF TGTGCCAGCAGTTTAAACAGGGCTAACTATGGCTACACCTTC
TRBJ2-7 TRBV10-3 NA TRBD1 CAITEDRAGEQYF TGTGCCATCACTGAGGACAGGGCCGGCGAGCAGTACTTC
TRBJ2-5 TRBV24-1 NA TRBD1 CATSDPTGAQETQYF TGTGCCACCAGTGATCCCACAGGGGCCCAAGAGACCCAGTACTTC
TRBJ2-2 TRBV6-1 NA NA CASSDPRYTGELFF TGTGCCAGCAGTGACCCCAGGTACACCGGGGAGCTGTTTTTT
TRBJ2-7 TRBV7-9 once TRBD2 CASSFRTSRYEQYF TGTGCCAGCAGCTTTCGGACTAGCCGGTACGAGCAGTACTTC
TRBJ2-7 TRBV7-6 few TRBD1 CASSLAQGAAYEQYF TGTGCCAGCAGCTTAGCGCAGGGGGCGGCCTACGAGCAGTACTTC
TRBJ2-7 TRBV5-4 NA TRBD1 CASSLVGQSSYEQYF TGTGCCAGCAGCTTGGTGGGACAGTCCTCCTACGAGCAGTACTTC
TRBJ1-6 TRBV7-2 NA NA CAEGGTEGSNNSPLHF TGTGCCGAAGGAGGAACGGAGGGGTCAAATAATTCACCCCTCCACTTT
TRBJ2-1 TRBV9 NA TRBD1 CASSPWTGDNEQFF TGTGCCAGCAGCCCCTGGACAGGGGACAATGAGCAGTTCTTC
TRBJ1-1 TRBV29-1 NA NA CSVQGTVNTEAFF TGCAGCGTCCAGGGGACGGTGAACACTGAAGCTTTCTTT
TRBJ1-2 TRBV27 NA TRBD1 CASSLTGTGGRGYTF TGTGCCAGCAGCCTTACCGGGACAGGGGGCCGTGGCTACACCTTC
TRBJ2-2 TRBV5-4 few NA CASPGSGANTGELFF TGTGCCAGCCCCGGGTCAGGGGCGAACACCGGGGAGCTGTTTTTT
TRBJ1-5 TRBV19 NA TRBD1 CASSIEDRGLDQPQHF TGTGCCAGTAGTATAGAAGACAGGGGCCTCGATCAGCCCCAGCATTTT
TRBJ1-1 TRBV19 few TRBD1 CASSLDRGGTEAFF TGTGCCAGTAGTTTGGACAGGGGAGGCACTGAAGCTTTCTTT
TRBJ2-3 TRBV6-5 NA NA CASNTRQADTQYF TGTGCCAGCAATACAAGACAGGCAGATACGCAGTATTTT
TRBJ1-2 TRBV27 once TRBD1 CASSYSGTGYYGYTF TGTGCCAGCAGTTACTCTGGGACAGGGTATTATGGCTACACCTTC
TRBJ2-7 TRBV7-8 NA TRBD1 CASSLARGQYEQYF TGTGCCAGCAGCTTAGCCAGGGGGCAATACGAGCAGTACTTC
TRBJ2-1 TRBV30 NA NA CAWSVEREQFF TGTGCCTGGAGTGTAGAGCGGGAGCAGTTCTTC
TRBJ1-5 TRBV7-8 once NA CASSPGQHQSYSNQPQHF TGTGCCAGCAGCCCCGGACAGCACCAATCTTATAGCAATCAGCCCCAGCATTTT
TRBJ2-7 TRBV6-5 NA TRBD2 CASSRTSGGAWEQYF TGTGCCAGCAGTCGGACTAGCGGGGGGGCGTGGGAGCAGTACTTC
TRBJ1-2 TRBV5-1 NA NA CASSFGLLNYGYTF TGCGCCAGCAGCTTTGGACTGTTAAACTATGGCTACACCTTC
TRBJ2-2 TRBV5-4 NA NA CASSLSSQNTGELFF TGTGCCAGCAGCTTGAGTAGCCAGAACACCGGGGAGCTGTTTTTT
TRBJ1-3 TRBV30 NA NA CAWTRSSGNTIYF TGTGCCTGGACCAGAAGCTCTGGAAACACCATATATTTT
TRBJ2-7 TRBV18 NA TRBD1 CASSPSRTGSSYEQYF TGTGCCAGCTCACCATCCCGGACAGGGAGCTCCTACGAGCAGTACTTC
TRBJ2-7 TRBV4-1 NA NA CASSQDSSPGVDYEQYF TGCGCCAGCAGCCAAGACTCCTCCCCGGGGGTAGACTACGAGCAGTACTTC
TRBJ1-5 TRBV21-1 NA NA CASSKSGGDSNQPQHF TGTGCCAGCAGCAAATCAGGCGGGGATAGCAATCAGCCCCAGCATTTT
TRBJ1-1 TRBV12-3/TRBV12-4 few NA CASSYKHRAEAFF TGTGCCAGCAGTTACAAACACAGGGCTGAAGCTTTCTTT
TRBJ1-5 TRBV19 once NA CATARGGYSNQPQHF TGTGCCACCGCAAGGGGGGGTTATAGCAATCAGCCCCAGCATTTT
TRBJ2-1 TRBV6-2/TRBV6-3 NA NA CASSYLGGAYNEQFF TGTGCCAGCAGTTATTTGGGGGGTGCCTACAATGAGCAGTTCTTC
TRBJ1-1 TRBV27 NA NA CASSLRGGDTEAFF TGTGCCAGCAGCCTGAGGGGCGGGGACACTGAAGCTTTCTTT